The rows below give T cell receptor beta chains drawn from one sample of a study of beta chain features in type 1 diabetes. Repertoires were generated with immunoSEQ multiplex PCR, while TCRdb's copy carries only in-frame clones and drops some. The table lists roughly 610,000 clones, around 15% of them singletons, with about 0.087% in the top ten. Material: naive CD4+ T cells from blood. These receptors were collected from a man in his late teens or twenties in good health. CDR3s include the opening cysteine and the closing phenylalanine or tryptophan. The D gene is left open where the match is weak. Size is stated for part of the rows, as once, few or many counts, or as a class when the clone is expanded.

cdr3_aa,cdr3_nt,j_call,d_call,v_call,clone_size
CASSSSPLAPGVRQPQHF,TGTGCCAGCAGCTCCTCTCCACTGGCCCCGGGGGTAAGGCAGCCCCAGCATTTT,TRBJ1-5,NA,TRBV13,few
CASSLDSLYEQYF,TGTGCCAGCAGTTTGGACTCCCTCTACGAGCAGTACTTC,TRBJ2-7,NA,TRBV28,NA
CASSEIRSRGSGANVLTF,TGTGCCAGCAGTGAAATTAGGTCACGGGGCTCTGGGGCCAACGTCCTGACTTTC,TRBJ2-6,NA,TRBV6-1,NA
CASSATAGTASYRETQYF,TGTGCCAGCAGCGCAACCGCAGGGACAGCATCGTATAGAGAGACCCAGTACTTC,TRBJ2-5,TRBD1,TRBV9,few
CASSSGKTGSYNEQFF,TGCGCCAGCAGCTCAGGAAAGACAGGGTCCTACAATGAGCAGTTCTTC,TRBJ2-1,TRBD1,TRBV5-1,NA
CASKYTVVGSPLHF,TGTGCCAGCAAATACACAGTTGTCGGTTCACCCCTCCACTTT,TRBJ1-6,NA,TRBV2,NA
CASSVREGSQETQYF,TGTGCCAGCTCCGTAAGGGAGGGAAGCCAAGAGACCCAGTACTTC,TRBJ2-5,TRBD2,TRBV9,few
CASSWTTGEETQYF,TGTGCCAGCAGCTGGACGACAGGGGAAGAGACCCAGTACTTC,TRBJ2-5,TRBD1,TRBV9,NA
CASSSQTGVEQYF,TGTGCCAGCAGCTCGCAGACAGGGGTCGAGCAGTACTTC,TRBJ2-7,TRBD1,TRBV7-7,few
CASSDARRGSLTYEQYF,TGTGCCAGCAGCGATGCCCGGAGGGGGAGCCTTACCTACGAGCAGTACTTC,TRBJ2-7,NA,TRBV7-6,few
CASSFTRGTNEQFF,TGTGCCAGCAGCTTCACGCGGGGGACTAATGAGCAGTTCTTC,TRBJ2-1,TRBD2,TRBV5-4,few
CASSLGTGGPLSYEQYF,TGTGCCAGCAGCCTCGGGACAGGGGGTCCCCTCTCCTACGAGCAGTACTTC,TRBJ2-7,TRBD1,TRBV7-9,few
CASSPGTGIVSEQFF,TGTGCCAGCAGCCCAGGGACAGGTATCGTTTCCGAGCAGTTCTTC,TRBJ2-1,TRBD1,TRBV7-9,few
CSVTRGFNYGYTF,TGCAGCGTTACAAGGGGCTTTAACTATGGCTACACCTTC,TRBJ1-2,NA,TRBV29-1,few
CASSEGQGSHTEAFF,TGTGCCAGCAGCGAGGGACAGGGAAGTCACACTGAAGCTTTCTTT,TRBJ1-1,TRBD1,TRBV9,NA
CASRPQGIYTDTQYF,TGTGCCAGCAGGCCACAGGGTATATACACAGATACGCAGTATTTT,TRBJ2-3,NA,TRBV7-2,NA
CASSLVAGNGYTF,TGCGCCAGCAGCTTGGTGGCAGGGAATGGCTACACCTTC,TRBJ1-2,NA,TRBV5-1,NA
CASSPGGGNYEQYF,TGTGCCAGCAGCCCGGGAGGGGGGAACTACGAGCAGTACTTC,TRBJ2-7,TRBD2,TRBV7-3,NA
CASSLASGGRYNEQFF,TGTGCCAGCAGTTTAGCAAGTGGCGGGAGGTACAATGAGCAGTTCTTC,TRBJ2-1,TRBD2,TRBV28,few
CASSVAGFRDYEQYF,TGTGCCAGCAGCGTAGCCGGTTTTAGGGACTACGAGCAGTACTTC,TRBJ2-7,NA,TRBV9,few
CAWSVGDSPHIKFLSGANVLTF,TGTGCCTGGAGTGTAGGGGACAGCCCGCATATTAAGTTCCTTTCTGGGGCCAACGTCCTGACTTTC,TRBJ2-6,TRBD1,TRBV30,NA
CASSIVLQRNTGELFF,TGTGCCAGTAGTATAGTTCTTCAGCGGAACACCGGGGAGCTGTTTTTT,TRBJ2-2,NA,TRBV19,NA
CASSQVEGGSEQYF,TGCGCCAGCAGCCAAGTCGAGGGAGGGAGCGAGCAGTACTTC,TRBJ2-7,TRBD2,TRBV4-3,NA
CASSTFMGRDTEAFF,TGTGCCAGCAGCACGTTCATGGGGAGGGACACTGAAGCTTTCTTT,TRBJ1-1,NA,TRBV5-6,few